This is a list of T cell receptor beta chains from one sample in a study of blood T cell repertoires in COVID-19. TCRdb keeps only in-frame clones here, not all; method: immunoSEQ multiplex PCR. The table records about 64,000 clones, over 75% of them present only once. The material sequenced was peripheral blood. These receptors all come from a man aged 50-59 years with active COVID-19. The conserved cysteine and the conserved F or W are not part of the CDR3 here.

J: TRBJ2-1; V: TRBV18; CDR3: ASSPRTGTGYNEQF
J: TRBJ2-2; V: TRBV6-5; CDR3: ASRRRQGSGELF
J: TRBJ1-2; V: TRBV27; CDR3: ASSPRQGLTYGYT
J: TRBJ1-2; V: TRBV7-6; CDR3: ASSFSPGQRGGYT
J: TRBJ2-5; V: TRBV4-1; CDR3: ASSHGTEGAETQY
J: TRBJ1-2; V: TRBV5-1; CDR3: ASSGRDRANYGYT
J: TRBJ1-2; V: TRBV2; CDR3: ASSERERGGGYT
J: TRBJ1-6; V: TRBV7-9; CDR3: ASSLATAGKDNSPLH
J: TRBJ2-1; V: TRBV20-1; CDR3: SGQGINEQF
J: TRBJ1-3; V: TRBV5-3; CDR3: ARSSFYGNTIY
J: TRBJ1-4; V: TRBV10-3; CDR3: AISEGEPNEKLF
J: TRBJ2-3; V: TRBV7-8; CDR3: ASSLARLAGSTDTQY
J: TRBJ2-3; V: TRBV7-2; CDR3: ASSLGGITDTQY
J: TRBJ1-4; V: TRBV6-2/TRBV6-3; CDR3: ASSSSPRDKLEKLF
J: TRBJ1-1; V: TRBV27; CDR3: ASSSQGQRNTEAF
J: TRBJ2-3; V: TRBV28; CDR3: ASSTQGGTSGDTQY
J: TRBJ2-2; V: TRBV2; CDR3: AGKILSQHTGELF
J: TRBJ2-7; V: TRBV6-1; CDR3: ASSDRGGIEQY
J: TRBJ1-2; V: TRBV7-9; CDR3: ASSRQGGYGYT
J: TRBJ2-5; V: TRBV5-1; CDR3: ASSLVFQETQY
J: TRBJ2-7; V: TRBV7-2; CDR3: ASSFTSSSYEQY
J: TRBJ1-4; V: TRBV19; CDR3: ASSMVSQARVEKLF
J: TRBJ2-7; V: TRBV30; CDR3: AWAPLSGRRGEQY
J: TRBJ2-3; V: TRBV20-1; CDR3: SALIDTQY
J: TRBJ1-4; V: TRBV6-5; CDR3: ASRDIATNEKLF
J: TRBJ1-1; V: TRBV18; CDR3: ASSLRSLGSTGNTEAF
J: TRBJ2-3; V: TRBV9; CDR3: ASSATEGASTDTQY
J: TRBJ1-3; V: TRBV9; CDR3: ASSGGSGSGNTIY
J: TRBJ2-7; V: TRBV9; CDR3: ASSVASGTTDRQY
J: TRBJ2-5; V: TRBV5-1; CDR3: ASSLVGTSAQTQY
J: TRBJ1-5; V: TRBV27; CDR3: ASSLARGDQPQH
J: TRBJ2-7; V: TRBV20-1; CDR3: SASPSAYEQY
J: TRBJ1-5; V: TRBV19; CDR3: ASSIFRVSNQPQH
J: TRBJ2-5; V: TRBV20-1; CDR3: SASLSSGLAEETQY
J: TRBJ1-1; V: TRBV6-5; CDR3: ASSDRGLTEAF
J: TRBJ1-5; V: TRBV19; CDR3: ASSIVNQPQH